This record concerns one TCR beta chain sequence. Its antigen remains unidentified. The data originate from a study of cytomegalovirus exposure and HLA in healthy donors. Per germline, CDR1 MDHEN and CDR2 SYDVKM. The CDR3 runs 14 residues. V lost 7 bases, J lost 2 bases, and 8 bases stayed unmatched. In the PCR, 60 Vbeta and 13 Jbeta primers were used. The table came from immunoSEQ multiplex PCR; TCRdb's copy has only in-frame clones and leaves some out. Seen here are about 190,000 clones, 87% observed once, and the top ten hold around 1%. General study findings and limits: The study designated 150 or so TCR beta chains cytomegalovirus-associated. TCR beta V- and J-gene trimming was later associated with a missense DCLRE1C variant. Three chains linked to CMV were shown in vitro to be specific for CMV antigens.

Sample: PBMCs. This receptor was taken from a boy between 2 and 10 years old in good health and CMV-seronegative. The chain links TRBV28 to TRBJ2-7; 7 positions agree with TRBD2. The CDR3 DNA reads TGTGCCAGCAATCTGCTAGCGGTACCCTACGAGCAGTACTTC. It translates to CASNLLAVPYEQYF. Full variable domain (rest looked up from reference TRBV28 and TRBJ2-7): DVKVTQSSRYLVKRTGEKVFLECVQDMDHENMFWYRQDPGLGLRLIYFSYDVKMKEKGDIPEGYSVSREKKERFSLILESASTNQTSMYLCASNLLAVPYEQYFGPGTRLTVT.